This T cell receptor beta chain derives from a study of blood T cell repertoires in COVID-19. In the study overall: The study drew acute and convalescent COVID-19 samples from the United States, Italy and Spain.

A remark on this clone: Other nucleotide sequences from this sample produce the same CDR3.

Germline loops: CDR1 KGHSH, CDR2 LQKENI. The CDR3 length is 15 residues. Trimming left V 2 bases short and J 2 bases short, with 10 bases between. This table comes from immunoSEQ multiplex PCR, and its TCRdb copy is limited to in-frame clones, with some not included. The table shows some 300,000 clones, with 89% occurring only once. The V and J genes are TRBV18 and TRBJ1-5; D might be TRBD1 (6 bases). This receptor was obtained from a woman aged 30 to 39 with COVID-19, enrolled during active disease. Sequenced: peripheral blood. In DNA form, the CDR3 reads TGTGCCAGCTCACCAGAACAGGGTGGCAATCAGCCCCAGCATTTT. Translated: CASSPEQGGNQPQHF.